These T cell receptor beta chains were read from a single sample in a study of blood T cell repertoires in COVID-19. Method: immunoSEQ multiplex PCR; TCRdb's copy keeps in-frame clones and lacks some. The sample lists 240,000 or so clones; 86% were seen once. Sample: PBMCs or T cells enriched from blood (not recorded which). These TCRs come from a woman aged 40-49 years with acute COVID-19. The CDR3 runs from the conserved cysteine through the conserved F or W. A D gene is named only where the DNA matches it firmly. Not every row has a clone size; where given, it reads once, few, many or a size class.

j_gene | abundance | d_gene | v_gene | CDR3nt | CDR3aa
TRBJ1-2 | NA | NA | TRBV7-9 | TGTGCCAGCAGCCCAGAGGTCGCCGGTGGCTACACCTTC | CASSPEVAGGYTF
TRBJ2-3 | NA | TRBD2 | TRBV7-9 | TGTGCCAGCAGCAGCCCGACTAGCGGGAGGCTGACAGATACGCAGTATTTT | CASSSPTSGRLTDTQYF
TRBJ1-2 | NA | TRBD1 | TRBV6-1 | TGTGCCAGCAGCGAAGTGGGACAGCAATACTATGGCTACACCTTC | CASSEVGQQYYGYTF
TRBJ2-5 | once | TRBD2 | TRBV4-2 | TGTGCCAGCAGCCAAGATCTAGCGGAGGGGCGAGAGACCCAGTACTTC | CASSQDLAEGRETQYF
TRBJ1-1 | NA | NA | TRBV6-5 | TGTGCCAGCAGTCAGACCAGGGGCCACCGGACTGAAGCTTTCTTT | CASSQTRGHRTEAFF
TRBJ1-2 | NA | NA | TRBV19 | TGTGCCAGTAGTATATCCCGGGTATCGGAAGGCTACACCTTC | CASSISRVSEGYTF
TRBJ2-7 | NA | TRBD2 | TRBV10-2 | TGCGCCAGCAGTGTCTCTAGCGGGTCACTGTACTACGAGCAGTACTTC | CASSVSSGSLYYEQYF
TRBJ1-3 | NA | NA | TRBV12-3/TRBV12-4 | TGTGCCAGCAGTTTCAGGGTTAACACCATATATTTT | CASSFRVNTIYF
TRBJ2-1 | NA | NA | TRBV7-9 | TGTGCCCTACAAACTCCCACCAGGGGATCGGGTGAGCAGTTCTTC | CALQTPTRGSGEQFF
TRBJ1-1 | NA | NA | TRBV24-1 | TGTGCCACCGCCTTCGATGGGGACTCTGAAGCTTTCTTT | CATAFDGDSEAFF
TRBJ1-5 | NA | TRBD1 | TRBV24-1 | TGTGCCACCAGTGGACAGGGTATCCAGCCCCAGCATTTT | CATSGQGIQPQHF
TRBJ2-1 | NA | NA | TRBV11-3 | TGTGCCAGCAGCTTTCTGAAAAACAACAATGAGCAGTTCTTC | CASSFLKNNNEQFF
TRBJ2-6 | NA | NA | TRBV14 | TGTGCCAGCAGCCAAGATCCCGGGTTCTCTGGGGCCAACGTCCTGACTTTC | CASSQDPGFSGANVLTF
TRBJ2-7 | NA | NA | TRBV7-8 | TGTGCCAGCAGCTCGAGACTGGTTGAGCAGTACTTC | CASSSRLVEQYF
TRBJ1-2 | NA | TRBD1 | TRBV30 | TGTGCCTGGAGTGTACAGGGGGGCTATGGCTACACCTTC | CAWSVQGGYGYTF
TRBJ2-1 | NA | TRBD1 | TRBV19 | TGTGCCAGTAGTATAATGCAGGGGGCGAATGAGCAGTTCTTC | CASSIMQGANEQFF
TRBJ2-7 | NA | TRBD2 | TRBV5-4 | TGTGCCAGCAGGCGAGCGGGAGGGCCCTCCTACGAGCAGTACTTC | CASRRAGGPSYEQYF
TRBJ1-2 | once | NA | TRBV20-1 | TGCAGTGCTGGGGACTGGGATGGCTACACCTTC | CSAGDWDGYTF
TRBJ1-2 | NA | TRBD1 | TRBV5-1 | TGCGCCAGCAGCTCGCCGACAGGGAGTAACGGCTACACCTTC | CASSSPTGSNGYTF
TRBJ2-3 | NA | NA | TRBV7-3 | TGTGCCAGCAACCCCACAGGGGAGGACACAGATACGCAGTATTTT | CASNPTGEDTDTQYF
TRBJ2-1 | few | TRBD2 | TRBV3-1/TRBV3-2 | TGTGCCAGCAGACCTAGCGGGAGTGGTCTACAAGGCAATGAGCAGTTCTTC | CASRPSGSGLQGNEQFF
TRBJ1-6 | NA | NA | TRBV25-1 | TGTGCCAGCAGGGGACTGCAAAGCCCGTATAATTCACCCCTCCACTTT | CASRGLQSPYNSPLHF
TRBJ2-1 | once | TRBD1 | TRBV5-4 | TGTGCCAGCAGCACCAGACAGGGGGTCAATGAGCAGTTCTTC | CASSTRQGVNEQFF
TRBJ2-7 | NA | NA | TRBV2 | TGTGCCAGCAGACCGACAGTCACAAACTCCTACGAGCAGTACTTC | CASRPTVTNSYEQYF
TRBJ2-5 | NA | TRBD1 | TRBV25-1 | TGTGCCAGCAGTGGGAGACAGGGTCAAGAGACCCAGTACTTC | CASSGRQGQETQYF
TRBJ1-4 | NA | TRBD1 | TRBV6-5 | TGTGCCAGCAGTCAGGACAGGGCTAATGAAAAACTGTTTTTT | CASSQDRANEKLFF
TRBJ2-1 | NA | NA | TRBV15 | TGTGCCACCAGCAGAGATCGTCGGTACCATGAGCAGTTCTTC | CATSRDRRYHEQFF
TRBJ1-6 | NA | TRBD1 | TRBV5-4 | TGTGCCAGCAGCTTGGACAGGGGGCGTAATTCACCCCTCCACTTT | CASSLDRGRNSPLHF
TRBJ2-7 | NA | TRBD2 | TRBV2 | TGTGCCAGCACCCTATTGAAACTAGCGGGAGCAGGCGAGCAGTACTTC | CASTLLKLAGAGEQYF
TRBJ2-5 | NA | TRBD2 | TRBV6-5 | TGTGCCACAGGCCTAGCGGGAGGAGTTCAAGAGACCCAGTACTTC | CATGLAGGVQETQYF
TRBJ2-5 | once | TRBD2 | TRBV5-4 | TGTGCCAGCAGGGGTCAAGGGGAGGGTTTTGGGCAAGAGACCCAGTACTTC | CASRGQGEGFGQETQYF
TRBJ1-1 | NA | NA | TRBV5-1 | TGCGCCAGCAGAGGGGAAAGTATGAACACTGAAGCTTTCTTT | CASRGESMNTEAFF
TRBJ2-2 | NA | TRBD2 | TRBV7-8 | TGTGCCAGCAGCCTTTCGCTAGCGGGAGTGGTTACCGGGGAGCTGTTTTTT | CASSLSLAGVVTGELFF
TRBJ2-5 | NA | TRBD1 | TRBV9 | TGTGCCAGCAGCCAACTGACAGGGCTCGACGAGACCCAGTACTTC | CASSQLTGLDETQYF
TRBJ1-5 | few | TRBD1 | TRBV24-1 | TGTGCCACCAGTGATCACAGGACAGGGCGAGATCAGCCCCAGCATTTT | CATSDHRTGRDQPQHF
TRBJ2-1 | NA | TRBD1 | TRBV19 | TGTGCCAGTAGGACAGGGGGGGTCTACAATGAGCAGTTCTTC | CASRTGGVYNEQFF
TRBJ1-2 | NA | TRBD1 | TRBV24-1 | TGTGCCACCAAGGACAGGAGCCCTATCGGCGGCTACACCTTC | CATKDRSPIGGYTF
TRBJ1-1 | NA | NA | TRBV11-2 | TGTGCCAGCAGCTTAAGGAGGGGCCCTTCTGAAGCTTTCTTT | CASSLRRGPSEAFF
TRBJ2-1 | once | TRBD2 | TRBV7-2 | TGTGCCAGCAGCTTAGTCGGCGGGGGAGACGGTAATGAGCAGTTCTTC | CASSLVGGGDGNEQFF
TRBJ1-4 | NA | NA | TRBV19 | TGTGCCAGTAGTATAGTCGAGGGTATCGGACTGTTTTTT | CASSIVEGIGLFF
TRBJ2-1 | NA | TRBD1 | TRBV7-6 | TGTGCCAGCAGCCCCGTAGGGACAGGGCGCAATGAGCAGTTCTTC | CASSPVGTGRNEQFF
TRBJ2-7 | few | TRBD2 | TRBV9 | TGTGCCAGCAGCGCTGGACTAGCTCTGGGGGAGCAGTACTTC | CASSAGLALGEQYF
TRBJ2-7 | NA | TRBD1 | TRBV30 | TGTGCCTGGACCCGGGACAGGGGAGGCGAGCAGTACTTC | CAWTRDRGGEQYF
TRBJ1-1 | NA | NA | TRBV30 | TGTGCCTGGAGTGTAGGTGGGGCGCCGCTCTTT | CAWSVGGAPLF
TRBJ2-7 | NA | NA | TRBV29-1 | TGCAGCGTTGATGGGGCACAGGGTCACTACGAGCAGTACTTC | CSVDGAQGHYEQYF
TRBJ1-5 | NA | TRBD1 | TRBV15 | TGTGCCACCAGCAGCACGGGACAGGGGGCGCAAGGGGACAATCAGCCCCAGCATTTT | CATSSTGQGAQGDNQPQHF
TRBJ2-2 | NA | TRBD1 | TRBV3-1/TRBV3-2 | TGTGCCAGCAGCCACTTCTCGACAGGGGCCAACACCGGGGAGCTGTTTTTT | CASSHFSTGANTGELFF
TRBJ2-5 | NA | TRBD1 | TRBV24-1 | TGTGCCTCTTCCCGGACAGGGGAAGAGACCCAGTACTTC | CASSRTGEETQYF
TRBJ1-6 | NA | NA | TRBV6-5 | TGTGCCAGCAGTTACTTGGCAGTCTCACCCCCCCACTTT | CASSYLAVSPPHF
TRBJ1-5 | NA | NA | TRBV19 | TGTGCCAGTAGTATACAGGGGACCAATCAGCCCCAGCATTTT | CASSIQGTNQPQHF
TRBJ2-1 | NA | TRBD1 | TRBV5-6 | TGTGCCAGCAGCTGGGGACAGTACAATGAGCAGTTCTTC | CASSWGQYNEQFF
TRBJ2-7 | NA | TRBD1 | TRBV7-9 | TGTGCCAGCACCCGACGGGACAGTGTCGTCTACGAGCAGTACTTC | CASTRRDSVVYEQYF
TRBJ1-2 | NA | TRBD1 | TRBV6-5 | TGTGCCAGCAGTAGCGGGACAGGGGAATATGGCTACACCTTC | CASSSGTGEYGYTF
TRBJ1-5 | NA | TRBD1 | TRBV6-5 | TGTGCCAGCAGTTACCGGACAGGGCCGGTTCTTCAACCCCAGCATTTT | CASSYRTGPVLQPQHF
TRBJ2-7 | NA | TRBD1 | TRBV19 | TGTGCCAGTAGTTTCGCGACAGGGGGTTACGAGCAGTACTTC | CASSFATGGYEQYF
TRBJ2-2 | NA | TRBD2 | TRBV25-1 | TGTGCCAGCATAGGGACTAGCGGGACCGGGGAGCTGTTTTTT | CASIGTSGTGELFF